The clone carrying this TCR beta chain was found a few times. As yet, its antigen is unknown. This specimen belongs to a study of T cells in localized non-small cell lung cancer. Generated by immunoSEQ multiplex PCR, the TCRdb table keeps only in-frame clones and is missing some. The table records roughly 2,600 clones, approximately 40% of them present only once. Overall study findings and caveats: Greater blood T cell density accompanied longer overall survival. Compared with tumor, uninvolved adjacent lung displayed greater T cell clonality, ranking highest overall. Adjacent lung had a median about 55 of the 100 largest tumor clones.

Trimming left V 1 base short and J 9 bases short, with 16 bases between. The CDR3 covers 15 residues. Germline V gives CDR1 SNHLY, CDR2 FYNNEI. Sequences were derived from lung tumor tissue, sampled before any cancer treatment. This clonotype was obtained from a male donor aged 60 or over with stage I squamous cell lung carcinoma. V and J are TRBV2 and TRBJ2-1; D remains ambiguous. CDR3: CASSEGLVETGEQFF. As DNA, the CDR3 is TGTGCCAGCAGTGAAGGGCTAGTAGAGACTGGTGAGCAGTTCTTC.